One and the same sample provided the 8 T cell receptor beta chains below, sequenced in a study of CD8+ T cells in alopecia areata. Extracted from the samples, RNA was reverse transcribed into cDNA to serve as the sequencing template. TCRdb keeps only in-frame clones here, not all; method: immunoSEQ multiplex PCR. The data contain 95,000 to 110,000 clones, approximately 60% of them singletons. The source material was CD4+ T cells sorted from blood. The origin of the receptors is a human donor in good health.

The chain is built from TRBV2 and TRBJ1-1; tentative D call: TRBD1 (6 bases). This CDR3 has 13 residues. Trimming removed 7 bases from V and 5 bases from J, with 14 bases in between. Per the germline V gene, CDR1 is SNHLY and CDR2 is FYNNEI. Here the CDR3 reads CASKRTDWTEAFF. The CDR3, as DNA: TGTGCCAGCAAACGGACAGACTGGACTGAAGCTTTCTTT.

The chain uses TRBV6-5 and TRBJ2-5, with D perhaps assigned TRBD1 or TRBD2 (5 bases each). The CDR3 runs to 15 residues. Germline V CDR1 and CDR2: MNHEY, SVGAGI. V was clipped by 2 bases and J by 5 bases, with 15 bases between them. The CDR3 DNA reads as TGTGCCAGCAGTTACGAGGGGCACACCCCGGAGACCCAGTACTTC. The encoded protein is CASSYEGHTPETQYF.

The chain joins TRBV29-1 to TRBJ1-1; no clear D gene. Germline assignment: CDR1 SQVTM and CDR2 ANQGSEA. This CDR3 spans 13 amino acids. V was cut by 4 bases and J by 0 bases, with 9 bases left in between. CDR3 sequence reads: CSVGQRMNTEAFF. The CDR3 nucleotides are TGCAGCGTTGGGCAGAGGATGAACACTGAAGCTTTCTTT.

This clone was counted only a few times. The rearrangement links TRBV6-6 to TRBJ1-2, with TRBD1 matching over 8 bases. Germline-derived CDR1 and CDR2 are MNHNY and SVGAGI (reference sequence). Germline trimming cut 0 bases from V and 4 bases from J; bases unmatched to any gene: 4. This CDR3 is built from 15 residues. The CDR3 protein is CASSYSTGVGYGYTF. CDR3 sequence (DNA): TGTGCCAGCAGTTACTCGACAGGGGTGGGCTATGGCTACACCTTC.

The chain has TRBV5-4 and TRBJ2-1; maybe TRBD2 (5 bases). The CDR3 is made up of 14 amino acids. Per the germline V gene, CDR1 is SGHNT and CDR2 is YYREEE (reference sequence). Trimming left V 0 bases short and J 1 base short, with 5 bases between. CDR3 nucleotide sequence: TGTGCCAGCAGCTTGGCGGGGTCCTACAATGAGCAGTTCTTC. Its translation is CASSLAGSYNEQFF. Looking up the rest from reference TRBV5-4 and TRBJ2-1 gives the full variable domain: ETGVTQSPTHLIKTRGQQVTLRCSSQSGHNTVSWYQQALGQGPQFIFQYYREEENGRGNFPPRFSGLQFPNYSSELNVNALELDDSALYLCASSLAGSYNEQFFGPGTRLTVL.

The V gene is TRBV7-9, the J gene TRBJ1-1, with 7 bases matching TRBD1. Trimming removed 5 bases from V and 5 bases from J; junction bases left unmatched: 5. Germline lookup yields CDR1 SEHNR and CDR2 FQNEAQ (reference sequence). This CDR3 region has 13 residues. Here the CDR3 DNA reads TGTGCCAGCAGCCTTATACAGGGGACTGAAGCTTTCTTT. Its translation is CASSLIQGTEAFF.

This clone was detected a few times. This rearrangement joins TRBV19 to TRBJ1-5; D not certain. CDR3 length: 11 residues. The V end lost 9 bases, the J end lost 5 bases, and 8 bases lay between the germline ends. Germline V gene data show CDR1 as LNHDA and CDR2 as SQIVND (reference sequence). CDR3 bases: TGTGCCAGGAGCGAGGATCAGCCCCAGCATTTT. Translated, it gives CARSEDQPQHF.

By share of the sample, this clone is medium-sized. The chain has TRBV19 and TRBJ1-1; 9 bases agree with TRBD1. The CDR3 has 15 amino acids. J gave up 4 bases and V 5 bases, and 8 bases lay outside the gene matches. CDR1 is LNHDA and CDR2 is SQIVND in the germline V gene (reference sequence). This CDR3 is CASSPIQGASTEAFF. The DNA for the CDR3 is TGTGCCAGTAGTCCAATACAGGGGGCGAGCACTGAAGCTTTCTTT.